These 21 T cell receptor beta chains came from one sample sequenced in a study of glioma-infiltrating T cells. Amplification of TCR alpha and beta CDR3 regions from RNA used iRepertoire nested multiplex PCR. From the multiplex PCR reads, TCRdb called clonotypes with MiXCR, one entry per CDR3 protein. In the table there are 300,000 to 450,000 distinct CDR3 sequences, around 45% of which are singletons. Source material: glioma tissue, nonneoplastic brain tissue, or PBMCs (not recorded which). These TCRs come from a human donor with low-grade glioma or glioblastoma, undergoing nonglioma brain surgery, or in good health (not recorded which).

CDR3 bases: TGTGCCAGCTCGGCCGGGACGGTGGAAAAACTGTTTTTT. It translates to CASSAGTVEKLFF. The V call is TRBV18, the J call TRBJ1-4; possible D gene TRBD1, 5 bases. CDR1 and CDR2 from the germline V gene are KGHSH and LQKENI. CDR3 length equals 13 residues. The V and J ends lost 6 bases and 8 bases respectively, with 13 bases between them.

The genes are TRBV29-1 and TRBJ2-3; 8 nucleotides match TRBD2. The CDR3 is 14 amino acids. Germline V CDR1 and CDR2: SQVTM, ANQGSEA. V trimming: 6 bases; J trimming: 0 bases; junction bases outside the gene matches: 5. CDR3 in amino acids: CSVKAGASTDTQYF. DNA of the CDR3: TGCAGCGTCAAAGCGGGAGCAAGCACAGATACGCAGTATTTT.

The chain links TRBV20-1 to TRBJ2-5; 10 bases are a match to TRBD2. The CDR3 covers 14 residues. Losses at the gene ends were 6 bases for V and 2 bases for J; bases not matched to a gene: 6. Germline V gives CDR1 DFQATT, CDR2 SNEGSKA (reference sequence). CDR3 in amino acids: CSALLAGRQETQYF. CDR3 sequence (DNA): TGCAGTGCCCTACTAGCGGGAAGACAAGAGACCCAGTACTTC.

Notes on this clonotype: This may be a read error: a much more frequent sequence differs by one nucleotide. This chain joins TRBV7-9 and TRBJ2-1, with TRBD2 matching 10 bases. Matching the DNA end better, TRBJ2-7 makes the J call doubtful. CDR1 is SEHNR, CDR2 FQNEAQ, per germline (reference sequence). The CDR3 has 16 amino acids. In DNA form, the CDR3 reads TGTGCCAGCGGCTTCCCGGCTAGCGGGGGTTCCTACGAGCAGTACTTC. It is translated as CASGFPASGGSYEQYF.

This clonotype has a handful of counts. The rearrangement joins TRBV4-2 to TRBJ2-1, with D hard to call. The V gene's germline CDR1 is LGHNA and CDR2 YNFKEQ. The CDR3 sequence is 12 residues long. The V end lost 0 bases, the J end lost 9 bases, and 6 bases lay between the germline ends. The CDR3 reads CASSQDLLEQFF. The CDR3 coding sequence is TGTGCCAGCAGCCAAGATCTGCTTGAGCAGTTCTTC.

With regard to this clonotype: This may arise from a read error, as a much more abundant clone is one base away. The rearrangement links TRBV6-2 or TRBV6-3 to TRBJ2-5, with 12 positions matching TRBD2. The J call may be in error: the DNA end matches TRBJ2-1 better. From germline, CDR1 is MNHEY and CDR2 SVGEGT. The CDR3 runs to 15 residues. The CDR3 coding sequence is TGTGCCAGCAGTCGCAGACTAGCGGGAGTCGATGAGCAGTTCTTC. It codes for CASSRRLAGVDEQFF.

This clonotype was counted many times. This chain uses TRBV28 with TRBJ1-2, with 9 nucleotides matching TRBD1. This CDR3 comprises 17 residues. J gave up 2 bases and V 6 bases, and 13 bases lay outside the gene matches. The germline V gene has CDR1 MDHEN and CDR2 SYDVKM. The CDR3 is CASSTMYRTGVNYGYTF. Written as DNA, the CDR3 is TGTGCCAGCAGCACGATGTACAGGACAGGGGTCAACTATGGCTACACCTTC.

The rearrangement joins TRBV28 to TRBJ1-5; TRBD1 agrees at 7 bases. The length of the CDR3 is 16 residues. V lost 1 base, J lost 3 bases, and 6 bases stayed unmatched. Germline V gene sequence: CDR1 MDHEN, CDR2 SYDVKM. The CDR3 sequence is CASSLLGGALNQPQHF. CDR3 nucleotides: TGTGCCAGCAGTTTATTAGGGGGCGCCCTCAATCAGCCCCAGCATTTT. Together with reference TRBV28 and TRBJ1-5, the CDR3 gives the full variable domain: DVKVTQSSRYLVKRTGEKVFLECVQDMDHENMFWYRQDPGLGLRLIYFSYDVKMKEKGDIPEGYSVSREKKERFSLILESASTNQTSMYLCASSLLGGALNQPQHFGDGTRLSIL.

The chain joins TRBV5-4 to TRBJ1-6; D is perhaps TRBD1 (5 bases). Germline-derived CDR1 and CDR2 are SGHNT and YYREEE (reference sequence). V lost 1 base, J lost 9 bases, and 11 bases lay in between. The length of the CDR3 is 14 residues. The CDR3 loop is CASSLQGGGSPLHF. In DNA, the CDR3 is TGTGCCAGCAGCTTGCAGGGCGGGGGTTCACCCCTCCACTTT. Full variable domain (missing parts from reference TRBV5-4 and TRBJ1-6): ETGVTQSPTHLIKTRGQQVTLRCSSQSGHNTVSWYQQALGQGPQFIFQYYREEENGRGNFPPRFSGLQFPNYSSELNVNALELDDSALYLCASSLQGGGSPLHFGNGTRLTVT.

The chain recombines TRBV4-2 with TRBJ2-2; 9 bases agree with TRBD2. The CDR3 has 17 amino acids. The germline gives CDR1 LGHNA, CDR2 YNFKEQ. The V and J ends lost 3 bases and 1 base, in that order; junction bases with no gene match: 6. The chain's CDR3 is CASSQPAGGGNTGELFF. In DNA, the CDR3 is TGTGCCAGCAGCCAGCCAGCGGGAGGTGGGAACACCGGGGAGCTGTTTTTT.

V gene TRBV2 combines with J gene TRBJ2-5, with 10 bases that match TRBD2. Germline CDR1 is SNHLY and CDR2 is FYNNEI. CDR3 length: 15 residues. J lost 9 bases, V lost 3 bases, and 10 bases had no gene match. The CDR3 spells CASSEASGSSNAQYF. CDR3 in DNA: TGTGCCAGCAGTGAGGCTAGCGGGAGCTCAAACGCCCAGTACTTC.

J is TRBJ2-2 and V is TRBV12-3 or TRBV12-4, with a tentative D call TRBD2 (5 bases). The CDR3 is 15 residues long. The ends were cut back, 8 bases at V and 0 bases at J, with 13 bases in the middle. The CDR3 DNA sequence: TGTGCCAGCCGGGGTGGGCTCGCGAACACCGGGGAGCTGTTTTTT. Protein sequence: CASRGGLANTGELFF.

This clonotype was counted ten times or more. V gene TRBV25-1 combines with J gene TRBJ2-2; TRBD2 matches at 8 bases. The germline CDR1 and CDR2 sequences are MGHDK and SYGVNS. The trim removed 3 bases at V and 3 bases at J, leaving 3 bases unmatched. The CDR3 is made up of 15 amino acids. The CDR3 sequence is CASSDGLAYTGELFF. The CDR3 DNA reads as TGTGCCAGCAGTGATGGACTAGCTTACACCGGGGAGCTGTTTTTT.

The V gene is TRBV6-6, the J gene TRBJ2-5; D perhaps matches TRBD2 (7 bases). CDR1 MNHNY and CDR2 SVGAGI come from the germline V gene (reference sequence). This CDR3 region has 16 residues. Deletions cut 1 base from V and 1 base from J, with 13 bases between. The CDR3 protein is CASSYWGGGSQETQYF. Written as DNA, the CDR3 is TGTGCCAGCAGTTACTGGGGAGGGGGAAGCCAAGAGACCCAGTACTTC.

Only a few counts were recorded for this clonotype. The chain couples TRBV6-1 to TRBJ2-4; 8 positions match TRBD2. CDR3 length: 20 amino acids. The germline gives CDR1 MNHNS, CDR2 SASEGT. The V segment lost 5 bases and the J segment 3 bases; nucleotides outside the gene matches: 21. The CDR3 nucleotides are TGTGCCAGCAGTAAAGGACGGAGAGGGGAGCGGGAGTGGAGCAAAAACATTCAGTACTTC. This codes for CASSKGRRGEREWSKNIQYF.

Concerning this clonotype itself: No conserved phenylalanine or tryptophan ends this CDR3, so it is likely a read error. The V and J genes are TRBV4-2 and TRBJ2-3; D ambiguous. The length of the CDR3 is 14 residues. The germline gives CDR1 LGHNA, CDR2 YNFKEQ. Trimming left V 1 base short and J 1 base short, with 6 bases between. The CDR3: CASSQAPGTDTQYL. The DNA of the CDR3 is TGTGCCAGCAGCCAAGCTCCAGGCACAGATACGCAGTATCTT.

As for this clonotype: Mismatch with germline at one junction end may stem from a read error. This sequence joins TRBV4-1 and TRBJ1-2; TRBD1 might be the D (6 bases). CDR1 is MGHRA, CDR2 YSYEKL, per germline. This CDR3 has 16 residues. In DNA, the CDR3 is TGCGCCGGCAGCCAAGATTTAAGGACAGTCAGCTATGGCTACACCTTC. Amino acids: CAGSQDLRTVSYGYTF.

The chain is built from TRBV20-1 and TRBJ1-4; tentatively, D is TRBD1 (6 bases). Germline CDR1 DFQATT, CDR2 SNEGSKA (reference sequence). This CDR3 is built from 15 residues. Trimming removed 7 bases from V and 0 bases from J, with 15 bases in between. CDR3 DNA sequence: TGCAGTGTAACAGGGCCTTCTTCAACTAATGAAAAACTGTTTTTT. It is translated as CSVTGPSSTNEKLFF.

The chain joins TRBV15 to TRBJ2-1; 9 bases match TRBD1. Germline CDR1 is LNHNV and CDR2 is YYDKDF (reference sequence). The CDR3 consists of 16 residues. V gave up 5 bases and J gave up 7 bases; unmatched junction bases: 12. The CDR3 DNA follows: TGTGCCACCAGCCAACTGGACAGGGGCGTTAGGAATGAGCAGTTCTTC. Translated: CATSQLDRGVRNEQFF.

This clonotype came up a few times. This sequence joins TRBV20-1 and TRBJ2-1; TRBD2 agrees at 8 bases. The CDR3 is 13 residues long. Germline values: CDR1 DFQATT, CDR2 SNEGSKA (reference sequence). The V gene end was trimmed by 7 bases and the J gene end by 3 bases; junction bases not matched to a gene: 5. In nucleotides, the CDR3 is TGCAGTGGTGCACTAGCGGACTACAATGAGCAGTTCTTC. Translating gives CSGALADYNEQFF.

V usage is TRBV5-5 and J usage is TRBJ1-1; D is uncertain. Trimming removed 5 bases from V and 3 bases from J, with 11 bases in between. Germline V CDR1 and CDR2: SGHKS, YYEKEE (reference sequence). CDR3 length: 13 residues. The CDR3 loop reads CASRFTVDTEAFF. The CDR3 nucleotides read TGTGCCAGCAGGTTCACAGTGGACACTGAAGCTTTCTTT.